The next 10 T cell receptor beta chains were all read from a single sample in a study of T cell responses to AZD1222 COVID-19 vaccine. Only in-frame clones appear in the TCRdb table, and some are missing; sequencing was by immunoSEQ multiplex PCR. The sample consists of around 210,000 clones, around 94% of them appearing once. Material: peripheral blood, obtained 28 days after the second dose of the MenACWY control vaccine. All receptors come from an adult who received the MenACWY meningococcal vaccine as a control.

The DNA of the CDR3 is TGTGCCTGGTATGCGGGGGCAGATACGCAGTATTTT. As protein: CAWYAGADTQYF. The chain employs TRBV30 and TRBJ2-3; 7 bases line up with TRBD2. CDR3 length: 12 amino acids. The trim removed 5 bases at V and 4 bases at J, leaving 3 bases unmatched. Germline-derived CDR1 and CDR2 are GTSNPN and SVGIG (reference sequence).

The CDR3: CASSQARGLHNSPLHF. The CDR3 bases are TGTGCCAGCAGCCAGGCCCGAGGACTCCACAATTCACCCCTCCACTTT. The chain recombines TRBV4-2 with TRBJ1-6; D is undetermined. The CDR3 covers 16 residues. V was clipped by 3 bases and J by 7 bases, with 16 bases between them. Per germline, CDR1 LGHNA and CDR2 YNFKEQ.

The chain links TRBV5-6 to TRBJ1-4; a possible D gene is TRBD1 (6 bases). The CDR3 is made up of 14 amino acids. V lost 4 bases to trimming and J lost 8 bases, with 15 bases between them. Germline CDR1 is SGHDT and CDR2 is YYEEEE. The CDR3 sequence is CASSPGHVGEKLFF. The CDR3 DNA reads TGTGCCAGCAGCCCGGGACACGTGGGGGAAAAACTGTTTTTT.

The gene calls are TRBV5-1 and TRBJ1-3; D is uncertain. Germline lookup yields CDR1 SGHRS and CDR2 YFSETQ. V was trimmed by 0 bases and J by 4 bases, leaving 8 bases between them. This CDR3 has 14 residues. The CDR3 loop is CASSLAGNGNTIYF. The CDR3 DNA reads as TGCGCCAGCAGCTTGGCTGGAAACGGAAACACCATATATTTT.

V is TRBV7-2 and J is TRBJ1-1; D call uncertain. V lost 3 bases, J lost 4 bases, and 9 bases lay in between. Germline V gene sequence: CDR1 SGHTA, CDR2 FQGNSA. The CDR3 loop spans 13 amino acids. Written as DNA, the CDR3 is TGTGCCAGCAGCTTGTATAGCGGCACTGAAGCTTTCTTT. This encodes CASSLYSGTEAFF.

The CDR3 sequence: CARSLRQGGGGTDTQYF. For the CDR3, the DNA is TGTGCCAGAAGCCTCCGACAGGGAGGGGGAGGCACAGATACGCAGTATTTT. V gene TRBV5-3 combines with J gene TRBJ2-3; the D gene could be TRBD1 or TRBD2 (7 bases each). TRBV5-3 is recorded as an ORF, its role being uncertain. The length of the CDR3 is 17 residues. V lost 4 bases and J 1 base, leaving 19 bases between the germline ends.

Regarding this clone: Other DNA sequences in the same sample also yield this CDR3. The chain combines TRBV29-1 with TRBJ2-6; either TRBD1 or TRBD2 may fit D (5 bases each). CDR3 length: 14 residues. Germline V CDR1 and CDR2: SQVTM, ANQGSEA. CDR3 in DNA: TGCAGTGCCAGGGAGCGGACTGGGGCCAACGTCCTGACTTTC. Translated: CSARERTGANVLTF. Together with reference TRBV29-1 and TRBJ2-6, the CDR3 gives the full variable domain: SAVISQKPSRDICQRGTSLTIQCQVDSQVTMMFWYRQQPGQSLTLIATANQGSEATYESGFVIDKFPISRPNLTFSTLTVSNMSPEDSSIYLCSARERTGANVLTFGAGSRLTVL.

The chain recombines TRBV28 with TRBJ2-7; D is tentatively TRBD1 or TRBD2 (6 bases each). Germline CDR1 and CDR2: MDHEN and SYDVKM. There are 13 residues in the CDR3. Trimming removed 7 bases at V and 3 bases at J, with 13 bases between. CDR3 sequence reads: CASTTGGNYEQYF. The CDR3 DNA is TGTGCCAGCACGACCGGGGGCAACTACGAGCAGTACTTC.

This clone was observed once. The V and J genes are TRBV7-9 and TRBJ2-1, with 12 bases matching TRBD2. Germline V CDR1 and CDR2: SEHNR, FQNEAQ (reference sequence). The CDR3 runs 16 residues. V trimming: 3 bases; J trimming: 9 bases; junction bases outside the gene matches: 9. Here the CDR3 reads CASSFGLAGPTREQFF. The CDR3 DNA is TGTGCCAGCAGCTTCGGACTAGCGGGACCTACGCGTGAGCAGTTCTTC.

This clone was counted a few times. The chain combines TRBV3-1 (or the pseudogene TRBV3-2) with TRBJ2-7; a weak D match, TRBD1 (5 bases). V shed 2 bases and J shed 4 bases, with 9 bases lying between them. Germline assignment: CDR1 LGHDT and CDR2 YNNKEL (reference sequence). This CDR3 region has 13 residues. CDR3 protein: CASSQKGSYEQYF. The CDR3 DNA sequence: TGTGCCAGCAGCCAAAAGGGGTCGTACGAGCAGTACTTC.